This T cell receptor (delta chain) stems from a study of gamma-delta T cells after stem cell transplantation. TCRdb called clones from the RT-PCR reads again using CATT. The table shows approximately 500 delta-chain clones, with more than 1.4% occurring only once. In its sample, this clone is large. Distinct nucleotide sequences in the sample also encode this CDR3. The CDR3 extends over 19 amino acids. J was trimmed by 0 bases and V by 0 bases; bases with no gene match: 6. Per the germline V gene, CDR1 is GEAIGNYY and CDR2 is EKD. The rearrangement uses TRDV2 and TRDJ3, with TRDD3 matching 8 bases. The TCR sequence derives from a human donor. It is not recorded whose cells these are; they may come from a transplant donor. Source material: gamma-delta T cells. The CDR3 spells CACDTAGIPSSWDTRQMFF. CDR3 in DNA: TGTGCCTGTGACACCGCGGGGATACCAAGCTCCTGGGACACCCGACAGATGTTTTTC.